Described below is a single TCR beta chain sequence and its context. Its antigen is undetermined. The sample comes from a study of T cell responses to AZD1222 COVID-19 vaccine. Across the study: Both about-4-week and about-12-week second-dose recipients were combined. Study-wide results and caveats: There were mostly white British donors and more females than males, and clonal diversity was possibly underestimated.

Measured with immunoSEQ multiplex PCR; TCRdb has only the in-frame clones, and not every one. The sample includes 170,000 or so clones, about nine tenths seen only once; the top ten take roughly 2.8%. The V gene lost 4 bases and the J gene lost 3 bases, with 10 bases spanning the gap. CDR3 length: 13 amino acids. Germline CDR1 reads SGHNT; CDR2 reads YYREEE (reference sequence). This sequence originates from an adult in good health. Sequencing was performed on peripheral blood, taken on day 0 of AZD1222 vaccination. The chain combines TRBV5-4 with TRBJ1-2; D gene ambiguous. The CDR3 loop reads CASSPEQHYGYTF. The CDR3, as DNA: TGTGCCAGCAGCCCGGAACAGCACTATGGCTACACCTTC. The full variable domain, its missing parts supplied by reference TRBV5-4 and TRBJ1-2, is ETGVTQSPTHLIKTRGQQVTLRCSSQSGHNTVSWYQQALGQGPQFIFQYYREEENGRGNFPPRFSGLQFPNYSSELNVNALELDDSALYLCASSPEQHYGYTFGSGTRLTVV.